A selection of T cell receptor beta chains follows, all from one sample in a study of blood T cells in healthy people across ages. TCRdb reprocessed the 5' RACE reads with MiXCR, giving one entry per CDR3 protein. Here the sample spans roughly 800,000 distinct CDR3 sequences, 30% to 45% being singletons. The source material was blood. The origin of the receptors is a young man in good health. The CDR3 runs from the conserved cysteine through the conserved F or W. Fields, in order: D gene, J gene, V gene, clone size, CDR3 DNA, CDR3 protein. The D gene is left open where the match is weak. Rows give clone size only sometimes, using once, few, many, or a class for an expanded clone.

D: TRBD1; J: TRBJ2-1; V: TRBV7-2; size: few; DNA: TGTGCCAGCAGCTTAGGACAGGGCAGGAGTGAGCAGTTCTTC; CDR3: CASSLGQGRSEQFF
D: TRBD2; J: TRBJ2-3; V: TRBV9; size: few; DNA: TGTGCCAGCAGCACGGGACTAGCGGGGGGCCCCGCAGATACGCAGTATTTT; CDR3: CASSTGLAGGPADTQYF
D: TRBD1; J: TRBJ2-1; V: TRBV4-1; size: few; DNA: TGCGCCAGCAGCCGGGACAGGGACTACAATGAGCAGTTCTTC; CDR3: CASSRDRDYNEQFF
D: -; J: TRBJ1-1; V: TRBV28; size: few; DNA: TGTGCCAGCAGTTTAAGAGGGGGGAGCACTGAAGCTTTCTTT; CDR3: CASSLRGGSTEAFF
D: -; J: TRBJ2-7; V: TRBV15; size: -; DNA: TGTGCCACCAGCAGAGTAACGGATGAGCAGTACTTC; CDR3: CATSRVTDEQYF
D: TRBD1; J: TRBJ1-1; V: TRBV12-3/TRBV12-4; size: few; DNA: TGTGCCAGCAGCAATCAGGGGGCGGCCGGGACTGAAGCTTTCTTT; CDR3: CASSNQGAAGTEAFF
D: -; J: TRBJ1-2; V: TRBV7-9; size: few; DNA: TGTGCCAGCAGCCCTATCGCGGAAGCGACCTATGGCTACACCTTC; CDR3: CASSPIAEATYGYTF
D: TRBD2; J: TRBJ2-5; V: TRBV20-1; size: -; DNA: TGCAGTGCTAGGCCGGCTAGCGGGGTACGTGAGCAGTACTTC; CDR3: CSARPASGVREQYF
D: -; J: TRBJ2-1; V: TRBV4-3; size: few; DNA: TGCGCCAGCAGCCCCCAAGAGGGAGCCGCCTACAATGAGCAGTTCTTC; CDR3: CASSPQEGAAYNEQFF
D: -; J: TRBJ1-6; V: TRBV10-3; size: many; DNA: TGTGCCATCAGTGAGGACAGAGCAGGGTCACCCCTCCACTTT; CDR3: CAISEDRAGSPLHF
D: -; J: TRBJ2-4; V: TRBV15; size: -; DNA: TGTGCCACCAGCACGGGACCCACCAAAAACATTCAGTACTTC; CDR3: CATSTGPTKNIQYF
D: -; J: TRBJ2-5; V: TRBV7-2; size: -; DNA: TGTGCCAGCAAATTACCCCGGGCAGGTTTATCGGAGACCCAGTACTTC; CDR3: CASKLPRAGLSETQYF
D: -; J: TRBJ2-1; V: TRBV15; size: few; DNA: TGTGCCACCAGCAGAGATAGAGGGGCAGAGCAGTTCTTC; CDR3: CATSRDRGAEQFF
D: -; J: TRBJ2-1; V: TRBV27; size: few; DNA: TGTGCCAGCAGTTTAACACATAGCTCCTACAATGAGCAGTTCTTC; CDR3: CASSLTHSSYNEQFF
D: -; J: TRBJ1-2; V: TRBV16; size: -; DNA: TGTGCCAGCAGCCAAGCCAGAGACTATGGCTACACCTTC; CDR3: CASSQARDYGYTF
D: TRBD1; J: TRBJ2-3; V: TRBV6-2/TRBV6-3; size: many; DNA: TGTGCCAGCAGTGACAGGGGCCGCACAGATACGCAGTATTTT; CDR3: CASSDRGRTDTQYF
D: -; J: TRBJ2-2; V: TRBV4-2; size: -; DNA: TGTGCCAGCAACCGGGACGCGAACACCGGGGAGCTGTTTTTT; CDR3: CASNRDANTGELFF
D: TRBD2; J: TRBJ2-3; V: TRBV5-6; size: once; DNA: TGTGCCAGCAGCTTCGGAAGCGGGGGGAGCACAGATACGCAGTATTTT; CDR3: CASSFGSGGSTDTQYF
D: TRBD2; J: TRBJ2-6; V: TRBV3-1; size: few; DNA: TGTGCCAGCAGCCCCGGGGGGACCTATTCTGGGGCCAACGTCCTGACTTTC; CDR3: CASSPGGTYSGANVLTF
D: -; J: TRBJ2-7; V: TRBV2; size: -; DNA: TGTGCCAGCAGTGAAGCTCCACAAGACTCAATGTACTTC; CDR3: CASSEAPQDSMYF
D: TRBD1; J: TRBJ2-7; V: TRBV20-1; size: -; DNA: TGCAGTGCTAGAGAAGACAGGGTGTACGAGCAGTACTTC; CDR3: CSAREDRVYEQYF
D: -; J: TRBJ1-2; V: TRBV9; size: many; DNA: TGTGCCAGCAGCCCAAACACCAAGGGCCACACCTTC; CDR3: CASSPNTKGHTF
D: TRBD1; J: TRBJ1-2; V: TRBV5-1; size: -; DNA: TGCGCCAGCAGCTCGAGACAGGGGCGCTACACCTTC; CDR3: CASSSRQGRYTF
D: -; J: TRBJ2-1; V: TRBV5-5; size: few; DNA: TGTGCCAGCACCAATGGACTAAGCTCCTACAATGAGCAGTTCTTC; CDR3: CASTNGLSSYNEQFF
D: -; J: TRBJ1-5; V: TRBV15; size: -; DNA: TGTGCCACCAGCGGCCGGGACATTAGCAATCAGCCCCAGCATTTT; CDR3: CATSGRDISNQPQHF
D: TRBD1; J: TRBJ1-6; V: TRBV5-1; size: -; DNA: TGCGCCAGCAGCCCGAAGGAACAGGGGGTTTCACCCCTCCACTTT; CDR3: CASSPKEQGVSPLHF
D: -; J: TRBJ2-7; V: TRBV12-3/TRBV12-4; size: many; DNA: TGTGCCAGCAGACACCTCATTAAGCCCTACGAGCAGTACTTC; CDR3: CASRHLIKPYEQYF
D: -; J: TRBJ2-7; V: TRBV3-1; size: few; DNA: TGTGCCAGCAGAGCCGGAGGTCTTTCCTACGAGCAGTACTTC; CDR3: CASRAGGLSYEQYF
D: -; J: TRBJ1-5; V: TRBV20-1; size: few; DNA: TGCAGTGCTAGGGAGGGGGATGCTCAGCCCCAGCATTTT; CDR3: CSAREGDAQPQHF
D: TRBD1; J: TRBJ1-4; V: TRBV20-1; size: few; DNA: TGCAGTGCTAGGGGGACAGGGGGATCCGAAAAACTGTTTTTT; CDR3: CSARGTGGSEKLFF
D: -; J: TRBJ2-1; V: TRBV7-2; size: few; DNA: TGTGCCAGCAGCTTATACTCGCAAGAGACCCAGTTCTTC; CDR3: CASSLYSQETQFF
D: -; J: TRBJ1-1; V: TRBV3-1; size: -; DNA: TGTGCCAGCAGCCTGTATATGAACACTGAAGCTTTCTTT; CDR3: CASSLYMNTEAFF
D: TRBD1; J: TRBJ1-5; V: TRBV24-1; size: -; DNA: TGTGCCACCAGTGACCGTGGGACAGGGGTTGCTCAGCCCCAGCATTTT; CDR3: CATSDRGTGVAQPQHF
D: -; J: TRBJ2-1; V: TRBV20-1; size: -; DNA: TGCAGTGCTCCGTTCCTACCGGGAGAGCAGTTCTTC; CDR3: CSAPFLPGEQFF
D: -; J: TRBJ1-1; V: TRBV12-3/TRBV12-4; size: many; DNA: TGTGCCAGCATCAGGCAGGGAGGGGGCACTGAAGCTTTCTTT; CDR3: CASIRQGGGTEAFF
D: -; J: TRBJ2-5; V: TRBV6-2/TRBV6-3; size: -; DNA: TGTGCCAGCAGGGACCTCCGGGACAACCAAGAGACCCAGTACTTC; CDR3: CASRDLRDNQETQYF
D: -; J: TRBJ2-3; V: TRBV12-3/TRBV12-4; size: many; DNA: TGTGCCAGCAGTGCCGGCGCCGGCACAGATACGCAGTATTTT; CDR3: CASSAGAGTDTQYF
D: TRBD2; J: TRBJ2-5; V: TRBV14; size: -; DNA: TGTGCCAGCAGCCTAGAGCGGGACCCCCAAGAGACCCAGTACTTC; CDR3: CASSLERDPQETQYF
D: TRBD2; J: TRBJ2-5; V: TRBV20-1; size: -; DNA: TGCAGTGCTAGAGTTTCTAGCGGGGGGTCGGGGGATGAGCAGTACTTC; CDR3: CSARVSSGGSGDEQYF
D: TRBD2; J: TRBJ2-1; V: TRBV4-3; size: few; DNA: TGCGCCAGCAGCCAAGAAAGGCTAGCGGGGGTGCACTCCTACAATGAGCAGTTCTTC; CDR3: CASSQERLAGVHSYNEQFF
D: -; J: TRBJ1-4; V: TRBV4-1; size: -; DNA: TGCGCCAGCAGCCAAGATGAGGGGGGGGACGAAAAACTGTTTTTT; CDR3: CASSQDEGGDEKLFF
D: -; J: TRBJ2-1; V: TRBV28; size: few; DNA: TGTGCCAGCACCGTGGACAGTACCTACAATGAGCAGTTCTTC; CDR3: CASTVDSTYNEQFF
D: -; J: TRBJ1-4; V: TRBV20-1; size: -; DNA: TGCAGTGCTTCAACCAGGGGAGGGCTGTTTTTT; CDR3: CSASTRGGLFF
D: -; J: TRBJ2-5; V: TRBV20-1; size: few; DNA: TGCAGTGCTCACCGAACCTCTCAAGAGACCCAGTACTTC; CDR3: CSAHRTSQETQYF